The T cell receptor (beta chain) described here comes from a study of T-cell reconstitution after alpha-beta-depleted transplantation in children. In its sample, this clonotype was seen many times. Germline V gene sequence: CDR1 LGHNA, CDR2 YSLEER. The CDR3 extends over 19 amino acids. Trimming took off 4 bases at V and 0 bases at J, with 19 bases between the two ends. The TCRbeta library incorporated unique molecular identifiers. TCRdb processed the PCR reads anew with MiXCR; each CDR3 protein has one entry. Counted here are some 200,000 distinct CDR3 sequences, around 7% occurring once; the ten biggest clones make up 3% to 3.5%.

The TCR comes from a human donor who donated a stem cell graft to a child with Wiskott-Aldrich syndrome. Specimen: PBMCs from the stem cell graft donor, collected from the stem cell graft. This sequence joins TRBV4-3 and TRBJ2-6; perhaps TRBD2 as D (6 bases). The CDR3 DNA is TGCGCCAGCAGCCTTTACCGGGACTTTCTGAGCTCTGGGGCCAACGTCCTGACTTTC. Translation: CASSLYRDFLSSGANVLTF.